The next 10 T cell receptor beta chains were all read from a single sample in a study of blood T cell repertoires in COVID-19. The repertoire was sequenced with immunoSEQ multiplex PCR; TCRdb's copy has only in-frame clones and lacks some. Among under 130,000 clones listed, 85% were seen once. Material: peripheral blood. The receptors come from a man in his fifties or sixties with acute or convalescent COVID-19.

This chain uses TRBV27 with TRBJ2-5; D possibly corresponds to TRBD1 (6 bases). The CDR3 totals 15 residues. Looked up from germline, CDR1 is MNHEY and CDR2 is SMNVEV (reference sequence). The ends were cut back, 3 bases at V and 5 bases at J, with 16 bases in the middle. CDR3 sequence reads: CASSFGTGPQETQYF. The CDR3 region has the DNA TGTGCCAGCAGTTTCGGAACAGGGCCGCAGGAGACCCAGTACTTC.

The gene calls are TRBV10-3 and TRBJ1-1; TRBD1 aligns across 7 bases. CDR1 is ENHRY, CDR2 SYGVKD, per germline. With V trimmed by 2 bases and J by 7 bases, 7 bases remained unmatched. This CDR3 contains 14 residues. The CDR3 nucleotides are TGTGCCATCAGTGAGCTAGGGACAGCTAATGAAGCTTTCTTT. Its translation is CAISELGTANEAFF.

This chain connects TRBV5-1 to TRBJ1-4; no reliable D call. The CDR3 sequence is 14 residues long. Trimming shortened V by 4 bases and J by 4 bases, and 11 bases separated the two germline ends. CDR1 is SGHRS, CDR2 YFSETQ, per germline. Here the CDR3 reads CASSIRPGNEKLFF. CDR3 nucleotide sequence: TGCGCCAGCAGCATACGACCGGGTAATGAAAAACTGTTTTTT.

The chain employs TRBV9 and TRBJ1-4; 11 bases map to TRBD1. The V gene end was trimmed by 3 bases and the J gene end by 7 bases; junction bases not matched to a gene: 8. The CDR3 runs 16 residues. Germline values: CDR1 SGDLS, CDR2 YYNGEE. CDR3 nucleotide sequence: TGTGCCAGCAGCGCCGGGACAGGGGGGGCGGGTGAAAAACTGTTTTTT. Translating gives CASSAGTGGAGEKLFF.

This clone has just one count. The V call is TRBV30, the J call TRBJ2-3; D gene uncertain. CDR1 is GTSNPN and CDR2 is SVGIG in the germline V gene (reference sequence). This CDR3 has 13 amino acids. Between the trimmed V and J ends, which lost 4 bases and 0 bases, there was a span of 8 bases. The CDR3 DNA reads as TGTGCCTGGACCGGCGGTAGCACAGATACGCAGTATTTT. Translation: CAWTGGSTDTQYF.

V and J are TRBV6-5 and TRBJ1-2, with TRBD1 matching 8 bases. Germline V gene data show CDR1 as MNHEY and CDR2 as SVGAGI. The CDR3 loop spans 14 amino acids. V lost 2 bases to trimming and J lost 4 bases; unmatched junction nucleotides: 3. This CDR3 is CASSYAGQGYGYTF. The CDR3 DNA is TGTGCCAGCAGTTACGCTGGACAGGGCTATGGCTACACCTTC.

This clone was observed a handful of times. The chain carries TRBV6-5 and TRBJ1-2, with D possibly being TRBD1 (6 bases). Germline CDR1 is MNHEY and CDR2 is SVGAGI. V lost 11 bases and J lost 1, with 17 bases in between. This CDR3 has 14 residues. The CDR3 is CAVLEEDSNYGYTF. Written as DNA, the CDR3 is TGTGCCGTCCTTGAGGAGGACAGTAACTATGGCTACACCTTC.

This clone was counted once. This chain connects TRBV6-2 or TRBV6-3 to TRBJ2-3; TRBD2 matches 7 bases. The V gene's germline CDR1 is MNHEY and CDR2 SVGEGT. The trim removed 2 bases at V and 0 bases at J, leaving 2 bases unmatched. This CDR3 contains 15 residues. The CDR3 DNA reads as TGTGCCAGCAGTTACGTGCGGGGGAGCACAGATACGCAGTATTTT. Translation gives CASSYVRGSTDTQYF.

This chain joins TRBV9 and TRBJ2-6; 8 nucleotides align to TRBD2. V lost 4 bases to trimming and J lost 1 base; unmatched junction nucleotides: 7. The germline V gene has CDR1 SGDLS and CDR2 YYNGEE. CDR3 length equals 17 residues. Here the CDR3 reads CASSPRGGVSGANVLTF. CDR3 bases: TGTGCCAGCAGCCCCCGGGGGGGGGTTTCTGGGGCCAACGTCCTGACTTTC.

V gene TRBV5-1 combines with J gene TRBJ2-5; 8 bases fit TRBD2. The CDR3 sequence is 16 residues long. Germline values: CDR1 SGHRS, CDR2 YFSETQ. J was trimmed by 3 bases and V by 6 bases; bases with no gene match: 13. CDR3 in DNA: TGCGCCAGCAAATTTACTAGCGGCGCTCCCGAAGAGACCCAGTACTTC. It codes for CASKFTSGAPEETQYF.